The 28 T cell receptor beta chains reported below all come from one sample, sequenced in a study of blood T cells in healthy people across ages. Combining a sample-barcoded 5' primer with a J-beta primer mix, a second PCR ran for 7 to 11 cycles. One entry per CDR3 protein, called by TCRdb with MiXCR from the 5' RACE reads. Of about 1,400,000 distinct CDR3 sequences listed, 55% to 75% are singletons. Sequencing was performed on blood. The receptors here all came from a man aged 18 to 30 in good health.

The chain recombines TRBV4-1 with TRBJ2-4; tentatively, D is TRBD1 (6 bases). Near its end, the DNA agrees better with TRBJ2-5, so the J call may be wrong. This CDR3 has 15 residues. The germline V gene encodes CDR1 MGHRA and CDR2 YSYEKL. CDR3 nucleotide sequence: TGCGCCAGCAGCCAAGTAGGGACCAGGGGAGAGACCCAGTACTTC. It encodes CASSQVGTRGETQYF.

The chain carries TRBV20-1 and TRBJ2-7; no clear D. Trimming shortened V by 4 bases and J by 5 bases, and 18 bases separated the two germline ends. From germline, CDR1 is DFQATT and CDR2 SNEGSKA (reference sequence). The CDR3 contains 14 residues. The CDR3 DNA reads as TGCAGTGCTAATCTCCGGGCCGACCACCACGAGCAGTACTTC. This sequence encodes CSANLRADHHEQYF.

The rearrangement uses TRBV7-9 and TRBJ2-1; D is ambiguous. V was cut by 1 base and J by 10 bases, with 11 bases left in between. The CDR3 consists of 13 residues. Germline CDR1 SEHNR, CDR2 FQNEAQ (reference sequence). CDR3: CASSLENPREQFF. In nucleotides, the CDR3 is TGTGCCAGCAGCTTAGAGAACCCACGGGAGCAGTTCTTC.

V is TRBV21-1 and J is TRBJ1-5. TRBV21-1 is flagged as a pseudogene. CDR3 length: 16 residues. The CDR3 here is CASSGLAGMRGQPQHF. The DNA of the CDR3 is TGTGCCAGCAGCGGACTAGCGGGGATGAGAGGTCAGCCCCAGCATTTT.

In its sample, this clonotype was seen many times. V and J are TRBV20-1 and TRBJ2-3; weak D call: TRBD1 (5 bases). Germline lookup yields CDR1 DFQATT and CDR2 SNEGSKA (reference sequence). The V end lost 3 bases, the J end lost 1 base, and 14 bases lay between the germline ends. The CDR3 extends over 15 amino acids. Here the CDR3 reads CSASRGGARTDTQYF. CDR3 nucleotide sequence: TGCAGTGCTAGCCGTGGTGGGGCCCGCACAGATACGCAGTATTTT.

The chain employs TRBV2 and TRBJ2-5; D is ambiguous. The germline gives CDR1 SNHLY, CDR2 FYNNEI. The length of the CDR3 is 11 residues. Trimming shortened V by 7 bases and J by 6 bases, and 9 bases separated the two germline ends. This CDR3 is CASNTEKTQYF. The CDR3, as DNA: TGTGCCAGCAATACGGAAAAGACCCAGTACTTC. Using reference TRBV2 and TRBJ2-5 for the parts outside the CDR3, the full variable domain is EPEVTQTPSHQVTQMGQEVILRCVPISNHLYFYWYRQILGQKVEFLVSFYNNEISEKSEIFDDQFSVERPDGSNFTLKIRSTKLEDSAMYFCASNTEKTQYFGPGTRLLVL.

This clonotype was counted between two and nine times. In DNA, the CDR3 is TGCAGCGTCCAGTTACTAGCGGGGGGCCACAATGAGCAGTTCTTC. The encoded protein is CSVQLLAGGHNEQFF. The chain links TRBV29-1 to TRBJ2-1; TRBD2 agrees at 12 bases. Germline lookup yields CDR1 SQVTM and CDR2 ANQGSEA. The CDR3 covers 15 residues. Germline trimming cut 6 bases from V and 5 bases from J; bases unmatched to any gene: 8.

This clonotype was seen a few times. The rearrangement links TRBV30 to TRBJ1-2; D is possibly TRBD1 (5 bases). Germline V CDR1 and CDR2: GTSNPN, SVGIG (reference sequence). The V and J ends lost 1 base and 8 bases respectively, with 8 bases between them. The CDR3 is 11 amino acids. The CDR3 spells CAWSAGGGYTF. In nucleotides, the CDR3 is TGTGCCTGGAGTGCCGGGGGGGGCTACACCTTC.

The J gene is TRBJ2-6, the V gene TRBV20-1; 11 positions agree with TRBD1. Per the germline V gene, CDR1 is DFQATT and CDR2 is SNEGSKA (reference sequence). V gave up 5 bases and J gave up 4 bases; unmatched junction bases: 10. CDR3 length: 17 residues. The DNA of the CDR3 is TGCAGTGCTGACCCCGGGACAGGGGGAGGAGGGGCCAACGTCCTGACTTTC. Amino acid sequence: CSADPGTGGGGANVLTF.

The chain recombines TRBV7-9 with TRBJ1-5; 7 bases fit TRBD1. CDR1 is SEHNR and CDR2 is FQNEAQ in the germline V gene (reference sequence). The V and J ends lost 5 bases and 5 bases, in that order; junction bases with no gene match: 12. CDR3 size: 16 residues. The CDR3 coding sequence is TGTGCCAGCAGCCGATCGGGACAGATCACTGATCAGCCCCAGCATTTT. Its protein is CASSRSGQITDQPQHF.

V gene TRBV6-2 or TRBV6-3 combines with J gene TRBJ2-7; perhaps TRBD1 as D (5 bases). CDR3 size: 16 residues. The V end was cut by 5 bases, the J end by 0 bases, with 17 bases between. CDR1 and CDR2 from the germline V gene are MNHEY and SVGEGT. The DNA of the CDR3 is TGTGCCAGCAGTCCGCGTCCGACAGATATCTCCTACGAGCAGTACTTC. Residues: CASSPRPTDISYEQYF.

This chain joins TRBV6-5 and TRBJ2-4; D ambiguous. The J call may be mistaken, given a closer DNA end match to TRBJ2-7. Germline CDR1 and CDR2: MNHEY and SVGAGI. The CDR3 sequence is 12 residues long. The CDR3: CASRTTRYEQYF. The CDR3 nucleotides read TGTGCCAGCAGGACCACTCGTTACGAGCAGTACTTC.

The chain links TRBV6-5 to TRBJ2-1, with D perhaps TRBD2 (5 bases). Trimming shortened V by 4 bases and J by 5 bases, and 9 bases separated the two germline ends. This CDR3 is 13 amino acids long. Germline V lookup: CDR1 MNHEY, CDR2 SVGAGI. The CDR3: CASSWLADNEQFF. The CDR3 DNA reads TGTGCCAGCAGTTGGCTAGCAGACAATGAGCAGTTCTTC.

The chain combines TRBV7-9 with TRBJ1-6; TRBD1 matches at 8 bases. The CDR3 totals 18 residues. Losses at the gene ends were 3 bases for V and 8 bases for J; bases not matched to a gene: 15. The germline gives CDR1 SEHNR, CDR2 FQNEAQ (reference sequence). The CDR3 reads CASSFTRSNGQGYSPLHF. The CDR3 nucleotides are TGTGCCAGCAGCTTTACCAGGTCTAACGGACAGGGTTATTCACCCCTCCACTTT.

The chain carries TRBV12-3 or TRBV12-4 and TRBJ2-1; 8 bases map to TRBD2. With V trimmed by 7 bases and J by 9 bases, 14 bases remained unmatched. The length of the CDR3 is 15 residues. CDR3 nucleotides: TGTGCCAGCACCTTGGTCGGGGGGGCAGCCGGTGAGCAGTTCTTC. This sequence encodes CASTLVGGAAGEQFF.

This clonotype has more than one count but fewer than ten. The chain links TRBV7-9 to TRBJ2-5; D is unresolved. V lost 1 base and J 8 bases, leaving 8 bases between the germline ends. Germline V gene data show CDR1 as SEHNR and CDR2 as FQNEAQ (reference sequence). This CDR3 comprises 12 residues. CDR3 protein: CASSLVVGTQYF. The CDR3 DNA reads as TGTGCCAGCAGCTTAGTAGTGGGAACCCAGTACTTC.

The chain recombines TRBV10-1 with TRBJ2-5; D unclear. The DNA end is a closer match to TRBJ2-7, so the J assignment may be wrong. The germline V gene encodes CDR1 WNHNN and CDR2 SYGVQD (reference sequence). This CDR3 is 13 amino acids long. The CDR3 nucleotides read TGCGCCAGCAGTGAGTCAATAGACTACGAGCAGTACTTC. This codes for CASSESIDYEQYF.

The J gene is TRBJ1-2, the V gene TRBV4-3, with D possibly matching TRBD1 (6 bases). V lost 1 base and J lost 5, with 14 bases in between. The CDR3 is 15 residues long. Per the germline V gene, CDR1 is LGHNA and CDR2 is YSLEER. The CDR3 loop reads CASSQGSGGGYGYTF. CDR3 nucleotides: TGCGCCAGCAGCCAAGGGTCGGGGGGCGGGTATGGCTACACCTTC.

This sequence joins TRBV6-6 and TRBJ2-1; D is ambiguous. The germline V and J ends were trimmed by 2 bases and 5 bases, with 13 bases remaining between them. Germline V gene sequence: CDR1 MNHNY, CDR2 SVGAGI (reference sequence). The CDR3 is made up of 15 amino acids. CDR3: CASSYGGDLDNEQFF. CDR3 DNA: TGTGCCAGCAGTTACGGCGGCGACTTGGACAATGAGCAGTTCTTC.

This chain uses TRBV15 with TRBJ1-5; D is ambiguous. This CDR3 is 13 amino acids long. The ends were cut back, 4 bases at V and 4 bases at J, with 8 bases in the middle. Germline CDR1 LNHNV, CDR2 YYDKDF (reference sequence). The CDR3 DNA reads as TGTGCCACCAGCAAGTTTAGTAATCAGCCCCAGCATTTT. It translates to CATSKFSNQPQHF.

V and J are TRBV14 and TRBJ2-3; D may be TRBD1 or TRBD2 (5 bases each). The CDR3 is made up of 14 amino acids. Per germline, CDR1 SGHDN and CDR2 FVKESK. Deletions cut 6 bases from V and 6 bases from J, with 16 bases between. CDR3 bases: TGTGCCAGCAGACATGGGGGAGACCTCGATACGCAGTATTTT. Its protein is CASRHGGDLDTQYF.

This clonotype was observed a few times. The genes are TRBV7-9 and TRBJ2-7, with a tentative D call TRBD1 (5 bases). CDR1 and CDR2 from the germline V gene are SEHNR and FQNEAQ (reference sequence). Trimming took off 1 base at V and 0 bases at J, with 16 bases between the two ends. The CDR3 has 17 amino acids. CDR3 protein: CASSLDGPGPISYEQYF. The CDR3 nucleotides are TGTGCCAGCAGCTTAGATGGCCCAGGGCCAATCTCCTACGAGCAGTACTTC.

This clonotype has a handful of counts. The CDR3, as DNA: TGTGCCAGCTCAATGGGGCTAGCGGGGATCACAGATACGCAGTATTTT. Protein: CASSMGLAGITDTQYF. The rearrangement uses TRBV28 and TRBJ2-3, with 9 bases lining up with TRBD2. The V gene's germline CDR1 is MDHEN and CDR2 SYDVKM. CDR3 length: 16 residues. Trimming removed 8 bases from V and 2 bases from J; junction bases left unmatched: 11.

The J gene is TRBJ2-3, the V gene TRBV27; no clear D. CDR1 is MNHEY and CDR2 is SMNVEV in the germline V gene (reference sequence). The CDR3 is made up of 14 amino acids. Trimming left V 3 bases short and J 2 bases short, with 9 bases between. CDR3: CASSFQSYTDTQYF. DNA for the CDR3: TGTGCCAGCAGTTTTCAGTCTTACACAGATACGCAGTATTTT.

This clonotype was picked up many times. The gene calls are TRBV5-1 and TRBJ1-2, with 9 bases that match TRBD1. Trimming cost V 5 bases and J 6 bases; bases outside gene matches: 11. Germline lookup yields CDR1 SGHRS and CDR2 YFSETQ. This CDR3 has 15 residues. The CDR3, as DNA: TGCGCCAGCAGTCGTACAGGGGGCATCGGGGATGGCTACACCTTC. Amino acid sequence: CASSRTGGIGDGYTF.

The CDR3 DNA follows: TGTGCCAGCAGTTTGAGCAGGGGAGCAGCTAGCAATCAGCCCCAGCATTTT. It translates to CASSLSRGAASNQPQHF. V is TRBV12-3 or TRBV12-4 and J is TRBJ1-5; D is perhaps TRBD1 (6 bases). CDR3 length: 17 residues. V dropped 3 bases and J dropped 0 bases, with 15 bases sitting between them.

Only a few counts were recorded for this clonotype. The chain links TRBV28 to TRBJ2-7; TRBD1 matches 10 bases. Germline V gene lookup returns CDR1 MDHEN and CDR2 SYDVKM. The V segment lost 7 bases and the J segment 2 bases; nucleotides outside the gene matches: 11. The CDR3 sequence is 16 residues long. CDR3 residues: CASTTSPGQGTYEQYF. The CDR3 nucleotides are TGTGCCAGCACTACCTCACCGGGACAGGGGACCTACGAGCAGTACTTC.

The V call is TRBV29-1, the J call TRBJ2-1; TRBD2 aligns across 13 bases. This CDR3 comprises 14 residues. V gave up 6 bases and J gave up 6 bases; unmatched junction bases: 5. Per the germline V gene, CDR1 is SQVTM and CDR2 is ANQGSEA. CDR3 bases: TGCAGCGTCGATACTAGCGGGAGGGCCAATGAGCAGTTCTTC. Translated, it gives CSVDTSGRANEQFF.